One and the same sample provided the 17 T cell receptor beta chains below, sequenced in a study of neurological immune-mediated disorders. TCRdb ran MiXCR on the 5' RACE reads and lists one entry per CDR3 protein. The sample has 15,000 to 20,000 distinct CDR3 sequences, under 35% seen once. Sequenced: PBMCs. These receptors originate from a man aged 50 to 60 with HTLV-1-associated myelopathy (HAM/TSP).

A few counts support this clonotype. The chain employs TRBV6-6 and TRBJ1-5, with 9 bases aligning to TRBD1. The ends lost 6 bases at V and 4 bases at J; junction bases unmatched: 10. Looked up from germline, CDR1 is MNHNY and CDR2 is SVGAGI (reference sequence). The CDR3 has 16 residues. For the CDR3, the DNA is TGTGCCAGCAGGGCGGGACAGGGAGCGGGTAATCAGCCCCAGCATTTT. Encoded protein: CASRAGQGAGNQPQHF.

V and J are TRBV5-6 and TRBJ2-5; TRBD1 or TRBD2 may be the D gene (5 bases each). V gave up 3 bases and J gave up 5 bases, with 11 bases separating them. CDR3 size: 13 residues. Germline assignment: CDR1 SGHDT and CDR2 YYEEEE. Here the CDR3 reads CASSYRDGETQYF. In DNA, the CDR3 is TGTGCCAGCAGCTACCGGGACGGGGAGACCCAGTACTTC.

This clonotype was counted ten times or more. The chain carries TRBV12-3 or TRBV12-4 and TRBJ1-1; D gene uncertain. V lost 1 base, J lost 1 base, and 4 bases lay in between. The CDR3 extends over 13 amino acids. For the CDR3, the DNA is TGTGCCAGCAGTTTAGGGGGGAACACTGAAGCTTTCTTT. This translates into CASSLGGNTEAFF.

This clonotype was observed a handful of times. The chain uses TRBV20-1 and TRBJ2-2, with TRBD1 matching 7 bases. V trimming: 5 bases; J trimming: 4 bases; junction bases outside the gene matches: 13. Per germline, CDR1 DFQATT and CDR2 SNEGSKA (reference sequence). The CDR3 loop spans 16 amino acids. Written as DNA, the CDR3 is TGCAGTGCTCAGAAGGCCGACAGGGCGGGCACCGGGGAGCTGTTTTTT. It codes for CSAQKADRAGTGELFF.

This clonotype was seen a few times. The V call is TRBV7-6, the J call TRBJ1-3; possible D gene TRBD1, 5 bases. The ends were cut back, 3 bases at V and 4 bases at J, with 25 bases in the middle. Per the germline V gene, CDR1 is SGHVS and CDR2 is FNYEAQ. CDR3 length: 19 amino acids. CDR3 in amino acids: CASSFTGSGFAGRGNTIYF. In DNA, the CDR3 is TGTGCCAGCAGCTTTACGGGTTCGGGCTTTGCAGGGCGCGGAAACACCATATATTTT.

This clonotype is medium-sized in the sample. The chain is built from TRBV9 and TRBJ2-3, with a tentative D call TRBD1 (5 bases). Germline V CDR1 and CDR2: SGDLS, YYNGEE. Deletions cut 5 bases from V and 5 bases from J, with 12 bases between. The CDR3 covers 13 residues. CDR3 nucleotides: TGTGCCAGCAGTCTCTCAAGGGGAGATACGCAGTATTTT. This sequence encodes CASSLSRGDTQYF. Combining the CDR3 with reference TRBV9 and TRBJ2-3 gives the whole variable domain DSGVTQTPKHLITATGQRVTLRCSPRSGDLSVYWYQQSLDQGLQFLIQYYNGEERAKGNILERFSAQQFPDLHSELNLSSLELGDSALYFCASSLSRGDTQYFGPGTRLTVL.

This clonotype was found once. Germline is not matched at one junction end, which may reflect a read error. CDR3 region: CASSLDWDSGLHF. CDR3 nucleotide sequence: TGTGCCAGCAGCCTCGACTGGGACTCTGGTTTGCATTTT. The chain employs TRBV7-2 and TRBJ2-3; a weak D match, TRBD2 (6 bases). CDR3 length equals 13 residues. Germline V CDR1 and CDR2: SGHTA, FQGNSA.

In this sample, this clonotype turned up a few times. The V call is TRBV11-1, the J call TRBJ1-3; no clear D gene. Germline V CDR1 and CDR2: SGHAT, FQDESV (reference sequence). The CDR3 has 12 residues. With 5 bases removed from V and 4 bases from J, the gap between germline ends came to 6 bases. The CDR3, as DNA: TGTGCCAGCAGCCCGGAGGGAAACACCATATATTTT. Protein sequence: CASSPEGNTIYF.

The chain carries TRBV9 and TRBJ2-3; 7 positions match TRBD2. Germline CDR1 and CDR2: SGDLS and YYNGEE. Unmatched junction bases numbered 4, after V lost 0 bases and J lost 0 bases. CDR3 length: 16 residues. The CDR3 DNA reads as TGTGCCAGCAGCGTAGACAACGGGGGGAGCACAGATACGCAGTATTTT. Translated: CASSVDNGGSTDTQYF.

The chain has TRBV5-1 and TRBJ1-1, with 8 bases that match TRBD1. The CDR3 runs to 14 residues. Germline V gene data show CDR1 as SGHRS and CDR2 as YFSETQ. The V and J ends lost 4 bases and 4 bases, in that order; junction bases with no gene match: 6. The CDR3: CASSPQTGVTEAFF. The CDR3 nucleotides read TGCGCCAGCAGCCCCCAGACAGGGGTCACTGAAGCTTTCTTT.

This clonotype was counted ten times or more. The chain combines TRBV20-1 with TRBJ2-5, with D possibly being TRBD2 (6 bases). V dropped 0 bases and J dropped 0 bases, with 17 bases sitting between them. The V gene's germline CDR1 is DFQATT and CDR2 SNEGSKA (reference sequence). The CDR3 length is 17 residues. CDR3: CSARDGSGTGYQETQYF. The DNA of the CDR3 is TGCAGTGCTAGAGACGGATCCGGGACTGGGTACCAAGAGACCCAGTACTTC.

The rearrangement joins TRBV5-1 to TRBJ1-3, with D possibly TRBD1 on 5 matching bases. V was clipped by 4 bases and J by 4 bases, with 12 bases between them. In germline, CDR1 is SGHRS, CDR2 YFSETQ. The CDR3 runs 14 residues. CDR3 nucleotides: TGCGCCAGCAGCCTACTCACAGGAGGAAACACCATATATTTT. Its protein product is CASSLLTGGNTIYF.

This clonotype came up a few times. The CDR3 region has the DNA TGCGCCAGCAGCTTATCTTCAGCAGATAATTCACCCCTCCACTTT. Translation: CASSLSSADNSPLHF. The chain carries TRBV5-1 and TRBJ1-6; no reliable D call. The CDR3 sequence is 15 residues long. CDR1 is SGHRS and CDR2 is YFSETQ in the germline V gene. V was clipped by 2 bases and J by 5 bases, with 11 bases between them.

Ten or more counts support this clonotype. V gene TRBV28 combines with J gene TRBJ1-2; D not resolved. CDR1 MDHEN and CDR2 SYDVKM come from the germline V gene. Trimming took off 7 bases at V and 8 bases at J, with 14 bases between the two ends. The CDR3 covers 12 residues. This CDR3 is CASTQEWGGYTF. The CDR3 DNA sequence: TGTGCCAGCACTCAAGAGTGGGGAGGCTACACCTTC.

This clonotype was seen repeatedly, ten times or more. Here the CDR3 reads CASSLDLGPYGYTF. CDR3 coding DNA: TGCGCCAGCAGCTTGGACTTGGGGCCCTATGGCTACACCTTC. This chain uses TRBV5-1 with TRBJ1-2; TRBD1 is a possible D gene (5 bases). The V end lost 0 bases, the J end lost 4 bases, and 10 bases lay between the germline ends. Germline assignment: CDR1 SGHRS and CDR2 YFSETQ. This CDR3 has 14 residues.

This sequence joins TRBV20-1 and TRBJ1-1; 9 bases agree with TRBD1. The J segment lost 11 bases and the V segment lost 1 base, leaving 5 bases of the junction unmatched. Germline assignment: CDR1 DFQATT and CDR2 SNEGSKA (reference sequence). This CDR3 is built from 12 residues. The CDR3 DNA is TGCAGTGCTAGAGCCGGACAGGGGATGGCTTTCTTT. As protein: CSARAGQGMAFF.

A remark on this clonotype: With a much larger clone just one base away, this may be a read error. This chain connects TRBV10-3 to TRBJ2-1; tentatively, D is TRBD1 or TRBD2 (6 bases each). CDR1 ENHRY and CDR2 SYGVKD come from the germline V gene. This CDR3 is built from 13 residues. The CDR3 here is CTISEGGYNEQFF. The CDR3, as DNA: TGTACCATCAGTGAGGGGGGTTACAATGAGCAGTTCTTC.